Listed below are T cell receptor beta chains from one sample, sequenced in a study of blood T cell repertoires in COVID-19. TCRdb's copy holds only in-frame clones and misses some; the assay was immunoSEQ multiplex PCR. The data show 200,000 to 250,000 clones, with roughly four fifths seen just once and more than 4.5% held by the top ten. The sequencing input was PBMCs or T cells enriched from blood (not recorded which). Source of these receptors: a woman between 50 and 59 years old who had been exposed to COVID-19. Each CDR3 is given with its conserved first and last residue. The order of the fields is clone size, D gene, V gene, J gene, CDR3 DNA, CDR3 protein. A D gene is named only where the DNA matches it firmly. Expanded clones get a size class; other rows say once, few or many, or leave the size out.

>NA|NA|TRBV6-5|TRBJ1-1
TGTGCCAGCAGTTACTCCCCGGGAGACGCTGAAGCTTTCTTT
CASSYSPGDAEAFF
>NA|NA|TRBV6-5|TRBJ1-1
TGTGCCAGCAGTTCAGGACACAAAAACACTGAAGCTTTCTTT
CASSSGHKNTEAFF
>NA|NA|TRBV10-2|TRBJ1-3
TGCGCCAGCAGTGAGTCGGGCCCCTCTGGAAACACCATATATTTT
CASSESGPSGNTIYF
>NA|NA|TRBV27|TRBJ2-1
TGTGCCAGCAGTTTATATACGGGGGGCCTTTACAATGAGCAGTTCTTC
CASSLYTGGLYNEQFF
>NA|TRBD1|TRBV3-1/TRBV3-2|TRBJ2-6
TGTGCCAGCAGCCAAGGGACAGGGCCCGCCTCTGGGGCCAACGTCCTGACTTTC
CASSQGTGPASGANVLTF
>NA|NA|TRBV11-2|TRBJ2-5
TGTGCCAGCAGCTTCACAGGGATCCTCCAAGAGACCCAGTACTTC
CASSFTGILQETQYF
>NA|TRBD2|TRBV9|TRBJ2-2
TGTGCCAGCTCCCCAACTAGCGGAGCGAACACCGGGGAGCTGTTTTTT
CASSPTSGANTGELFF
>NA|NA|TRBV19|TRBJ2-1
TGTGCCAGTAGTATAGGTATATACAATGAGCAGTTCTTC
CASSIGIYNEQFF
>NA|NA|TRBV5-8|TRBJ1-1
TGTGCCAGCAGCTTGTACAGGACCCAGAACACTGAAGCTTTCTTT
CASSLYRTQNTEAFF
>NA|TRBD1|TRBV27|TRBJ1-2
TGTGCCAGCAGCTCCGGGACAGGGTCTTATGGCTACACCTTC
CASSSGTGSYGYTF
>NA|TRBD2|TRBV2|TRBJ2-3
TGTGCCAGCAGTGCTGGGAGGGGAGAACGGAATACGCAGTATTTT
CASSAGRGERNTQYF
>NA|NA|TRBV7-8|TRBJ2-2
TGTGCCAGCAGCTTAGGGTTAGGGGCTTATGGCACCGGGGAGCTGTTTTTT
CASSLGLGAYGTGELFF
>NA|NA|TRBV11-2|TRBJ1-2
TGTGCCAGCAGCTTTAACAGCTTCCACCCTGCTGGCTACACCTTC
CASSFNSFHPAGYTF
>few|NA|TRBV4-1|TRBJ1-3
TGCGCCAGCAGGGGAGGCACCCAAAGAGGAAACACCATATATTTT
CASRGGTQRGNTIYF
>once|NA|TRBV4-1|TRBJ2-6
TGCGCCAGCAGTTTGTCGTCTGGGGCCAACGTCCTGACTTTC
CASSLSSGANVLTF
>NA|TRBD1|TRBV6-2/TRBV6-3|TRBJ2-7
TGTGCCAGCACTTACGACCGGGACAGCAATTCCTACGAGCAGTACTTC
CASTYDRDSNSYEQYF
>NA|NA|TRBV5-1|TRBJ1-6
TGCGCCAGCAGCTTGGACGTCCAGGGGTATTCACCCCTCCACTTT
CASSLDVQGYSPLHF
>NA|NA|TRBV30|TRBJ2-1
TGTGCCTGGAGTGTAGGGGTCGGTAATGAGCAGTTCTTC
CAWSVGVGNEQFF
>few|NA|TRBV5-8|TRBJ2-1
TGTGCCAGCAGCTTAAGGACGCGCCGCTGGGGGGATGAGCAGTTCTTC
CASSLRTRRWGDEQFF
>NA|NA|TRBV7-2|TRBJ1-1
TGTGCCAGCAGCTCCAGGTACCCCGGTGGCAAAGCTTTCTTT
CASSSRYPGGKAFF
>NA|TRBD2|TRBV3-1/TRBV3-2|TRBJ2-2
TGTGCCAGCAGCCAGCTAGCGGGGGGGGGCACCGGGGAGCTGTTTTTT
CASSQLAGGGTGELFF
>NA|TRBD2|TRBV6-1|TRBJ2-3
TGTGCCAGCAGTGATAGCGGGGGCACAGATACGCAGTATTTT
CASSDSGGTDTQYF
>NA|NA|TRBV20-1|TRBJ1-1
TGCAGTGCTAGTCCTCAGGTGAAAGCTTTCTTT
CSASPQVKAFF
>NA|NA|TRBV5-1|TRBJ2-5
TGCGCCAGCAGAACGGGGCAAGAGACCCAGTACTTC
CASRTGQETQYF
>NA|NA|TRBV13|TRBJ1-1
TGTGCCAGCAGCTCCACTGACAGGATAAGGGCTTTCTTT
CASSSTDRIRAFF
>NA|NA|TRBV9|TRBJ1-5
TGTGCCAGCAGTAGTGGTAATCAGCCCCAGCATTTT
CASSSGNQPQHF
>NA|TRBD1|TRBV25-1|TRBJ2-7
TGTGCCAGCAGAGATAGACAGGGAATAGGCGAGCAGTACTTC
CASRDRQGIGEQYF
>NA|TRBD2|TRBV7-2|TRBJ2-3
TGTGCCAGCAGCCTGCCGGGACTAGTGACAGATACGCAGTATTTT
CASSLPGLVTDTQYF
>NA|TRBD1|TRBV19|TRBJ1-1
TGTGCCAGTAGTATTAGGGGACAGGGCAACACTGAAGCTTTCTTT
CASSIRGQGNTEAFF
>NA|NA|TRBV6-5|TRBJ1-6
TGTGCCAGCAGTCTCACGGTACCCTATAATTCACCCCTCCACTTT
CASSLTVPYNSPLHF
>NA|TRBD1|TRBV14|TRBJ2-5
TGTGCCAGCAGCCAAGATATCGGGACAGGGTCCCAAGAGACCCAGTACTTC
CASSQDIGTGSQETQYF
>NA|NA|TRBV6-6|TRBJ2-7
TGTGCCAGCAGTTCCCGGGAGAGCCTCTACGAGCAGTACTTC
CASSSRESLYEQYF
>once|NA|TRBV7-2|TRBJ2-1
TGTGCCAGCAGCGCAGACTTGTTTCGGCAGTTCTTC
CASSADLFRQFF
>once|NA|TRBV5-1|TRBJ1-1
TGCGCCAGCAGCATCGAGAGGTCCCCACTGAACACTGAAGCTTTCTTT
CASSIERSPLNTEAFF
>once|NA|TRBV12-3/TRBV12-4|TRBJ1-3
TGTGCCAGCACCTGGACAGGAAACACCATATATTTT
CASTWTGNTIYF
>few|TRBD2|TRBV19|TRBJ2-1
TGTGCCAGTAGTATAGGAAGCGGGGGGGCCCTTGAGCAGTTCTTC
CASSIGSGGALEQFF
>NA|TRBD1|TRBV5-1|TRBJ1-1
TGCGCCAGCAGCTTCGATACAGGGGACATCAACACTGAAGCTTTCTTT
CASSFDTGDINTEAFF
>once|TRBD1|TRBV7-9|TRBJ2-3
TGTGCCAGCAGCTTAGAAGGCGGCAGGGGGTCCACAGATACGCAGTATTTT
CASSLEGGRGSTDTQYF
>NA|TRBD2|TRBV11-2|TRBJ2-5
TGTGCCAGCAGTTTGGGACTAGCGGGGGGCCAAGAGACCCAGTACTTC
CASSLGLAGGQETQYF
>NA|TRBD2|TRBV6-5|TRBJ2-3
TGTGCCAGCAGGGGGACTAGCGGGGTTTCAGATACGCAGTATTTT
CASRGTSGVSDTQYF
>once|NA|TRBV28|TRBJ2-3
TGTGCCAGCAGTTTGGCCGGGGTGGCAGATACGCAGTATTTT
CASSLAGVADTQYF
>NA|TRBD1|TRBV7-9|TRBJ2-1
TGTGCCAGCAGCTTAGGGGACAGCAATGAGCAGTTCTTC
CASSLGDSNEQFF
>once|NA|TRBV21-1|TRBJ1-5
TGTGCCAGCAGCTCCGATACCCGGACAGGAGATAGCAATCAGCCCCAGCATTTT
CASSSDTRTGDSNQPQHF
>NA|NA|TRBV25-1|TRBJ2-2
TGTGCCAGCAGTGGTAGAGCTGGAGACACCGGGGAGCTGTTTTTT
CASSGRAGDTGELFF
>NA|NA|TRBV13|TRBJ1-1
TGTGCCAGCAGCCTCTCCGGGGGGAGGGCTGAAGCTTTCTTT
CASSLSGGRAEAFF
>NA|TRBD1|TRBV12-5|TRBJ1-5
TGTGCTAGTGGCCCCTCCGGGACAGCCGATCAGCCCCAGCATTTT
CASGPSGTADQPQHF
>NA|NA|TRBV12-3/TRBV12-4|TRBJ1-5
TGTGCCAGCAGTTTGTCCCAGTTTGGGCCCCAGCATTTT
CASSLSQFGPQHF
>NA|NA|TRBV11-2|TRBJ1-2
TGTGCCAGCAGCTCCACAGGGCTAGGCTACACCTTC
CASSSTGLGYTF
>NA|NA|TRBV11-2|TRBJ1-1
TGTGCCAGCAGCTTAGGGTGGGGGCAAACTGAAGCTTTCTTT
CASSLGWGQTEAFF
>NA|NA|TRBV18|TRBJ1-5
TGTGCCAGCTCCCGTTCAGGGGGCAATCAGCCCCAGCATTTT
CASSRSGGNQPQHF
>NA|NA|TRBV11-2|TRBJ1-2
TGTGCCAGCAGCTCACTTGTGCTGAACTATGGCTACACCTTC
CASSSLVLNYGYTF